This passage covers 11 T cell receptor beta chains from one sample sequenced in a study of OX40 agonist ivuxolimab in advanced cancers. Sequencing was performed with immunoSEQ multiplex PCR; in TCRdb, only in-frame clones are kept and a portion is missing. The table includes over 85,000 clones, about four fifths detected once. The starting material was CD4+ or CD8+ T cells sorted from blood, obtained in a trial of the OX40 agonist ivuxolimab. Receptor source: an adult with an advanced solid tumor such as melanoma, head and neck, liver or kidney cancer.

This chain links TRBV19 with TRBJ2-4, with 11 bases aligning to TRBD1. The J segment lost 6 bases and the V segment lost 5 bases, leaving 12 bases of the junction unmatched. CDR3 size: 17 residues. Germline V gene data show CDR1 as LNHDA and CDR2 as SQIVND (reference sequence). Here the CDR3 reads CASSPLAGQGAINIQYF. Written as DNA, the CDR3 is TGTGCCAGTAGTCCCTTAGCCGGACAGGGGGCGATAAACATTCAGTACTTC. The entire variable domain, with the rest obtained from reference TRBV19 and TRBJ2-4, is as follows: DGGITQSPKYLFRKEGQNVTLSCEQNLNHDAMYWYRQDPGQGLRLIYYSQIVNDFQKGDIAEGYSVSREKKESFPLTVTSAQKNPTAFYLCASSPLAGQGAINIQYFGAGTRLSVL.

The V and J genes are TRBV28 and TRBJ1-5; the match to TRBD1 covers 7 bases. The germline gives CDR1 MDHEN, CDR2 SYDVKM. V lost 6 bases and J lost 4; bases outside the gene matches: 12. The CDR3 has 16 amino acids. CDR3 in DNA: TGTGCCAGCAGCCCCTTCGGGACAGTATGGAATCAGCCCCAGCATTTT. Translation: CASSPFGTVWNQPQHF.

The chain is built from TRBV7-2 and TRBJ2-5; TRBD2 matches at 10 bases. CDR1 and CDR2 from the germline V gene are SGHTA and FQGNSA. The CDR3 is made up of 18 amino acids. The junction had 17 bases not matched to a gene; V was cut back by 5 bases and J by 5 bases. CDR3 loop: CASSPLGGSGGARETQYF. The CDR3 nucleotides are TGTGCCAGCAGCCCGCTTGGGGGGAGCGGGGGGGCCCGGGAGACCCAGTACTTC.

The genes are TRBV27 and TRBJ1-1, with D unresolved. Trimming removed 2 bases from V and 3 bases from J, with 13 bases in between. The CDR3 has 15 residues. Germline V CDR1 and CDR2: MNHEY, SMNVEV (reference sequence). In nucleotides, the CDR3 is TGTGCCAGCAGTTTAGGGAACAGTCTTGACACTGAAGCTTTCTTT. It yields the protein CASSLGNSLDTEAFF.

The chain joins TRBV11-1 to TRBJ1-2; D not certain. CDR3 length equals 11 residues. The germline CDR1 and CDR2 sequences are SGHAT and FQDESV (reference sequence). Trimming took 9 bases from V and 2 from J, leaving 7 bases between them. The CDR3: CASDGNYGYTF. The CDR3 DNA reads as TGTGCCAGTGACGGCAACTATGGCTACACCTTC.

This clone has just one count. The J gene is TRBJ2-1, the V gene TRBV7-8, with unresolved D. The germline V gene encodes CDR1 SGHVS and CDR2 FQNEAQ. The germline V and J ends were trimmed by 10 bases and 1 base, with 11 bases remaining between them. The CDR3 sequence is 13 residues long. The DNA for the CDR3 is TGTGCCACCGTTAGTGGATCCTACAATGAGCAGTTCTTC. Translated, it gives CATVSGSYNEQFF.

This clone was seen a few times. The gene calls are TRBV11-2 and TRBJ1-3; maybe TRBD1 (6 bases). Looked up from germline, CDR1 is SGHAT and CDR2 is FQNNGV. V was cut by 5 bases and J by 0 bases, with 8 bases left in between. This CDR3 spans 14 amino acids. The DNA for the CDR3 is TGTGCCAGCAGCGGACAGACCTCTGGAAACACCATATATTTT. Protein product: CASSGQTSGNTIYF.

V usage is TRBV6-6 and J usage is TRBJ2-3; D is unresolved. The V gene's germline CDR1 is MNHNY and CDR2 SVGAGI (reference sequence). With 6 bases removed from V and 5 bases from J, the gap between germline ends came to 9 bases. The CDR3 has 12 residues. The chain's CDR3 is CASSRIGDTQYF. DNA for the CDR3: TGTGCCAGCAGCCGAATAGGAGATACGCAGTATTTT.

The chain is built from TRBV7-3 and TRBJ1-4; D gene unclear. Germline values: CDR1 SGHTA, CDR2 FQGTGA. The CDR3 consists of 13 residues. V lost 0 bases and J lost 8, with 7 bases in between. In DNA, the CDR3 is TGTGCCAGCAGCTTAACCCGCGGAGAAAAACTGTTTTTT. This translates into CASSLTRGEKLFF. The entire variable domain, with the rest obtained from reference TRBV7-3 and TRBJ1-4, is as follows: GAGVSQTPSNKVTEKGKYVELRCDPISGHTALYWYRQSLGQGPEFLIYFQGTGAADDSGLPNDRFFAVRPEGSVSTLKIQRTERGDSAVYLCASSLTRGEKLFFGSGTQLSVL.

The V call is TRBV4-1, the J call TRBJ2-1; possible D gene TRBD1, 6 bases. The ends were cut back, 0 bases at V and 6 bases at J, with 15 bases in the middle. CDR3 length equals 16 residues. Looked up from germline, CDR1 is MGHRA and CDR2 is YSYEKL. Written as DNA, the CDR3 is TGCGCCAGCAGCCAAGATCTTTCAGGGGCCGGCAATGAGCAGTTCTTC. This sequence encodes CASSQDLSGAGNEQFF.

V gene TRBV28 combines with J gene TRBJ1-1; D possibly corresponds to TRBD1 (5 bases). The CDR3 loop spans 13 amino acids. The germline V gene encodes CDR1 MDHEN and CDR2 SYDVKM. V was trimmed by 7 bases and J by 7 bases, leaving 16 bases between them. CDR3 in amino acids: CASTGWGRGEAFF. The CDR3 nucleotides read TGTGCCAGCACCGGATGGGGTAGGGGTGAAGCTTTCTTT.